Each of the 19 T cell receptor beta chains below was sequenced from the same sample in a study of T cell repertoires in cytomegalovirus infection. TCRdb reprocessed the reads via MiXCR and lists one record per CDR3 protein. Here the sample spans some 400,000 distinct CDR3 sequences, approximately 18% being singletons. The material sequenced was PBMCs. The receptors derive from a human donor in good health (CMV status not recorded). Some clones in this sample may be carry-over from other donors' samples.

The V gene is TRBV11-2, the J gene TRBJ2-2, with 8 bases that match TRBD1. The length of the CDR3 is 15 residues. Germline V gene lookup returns CDR1 SGHAT and CDR2 FQNNGV. The V segment lost 5 bases and the J segment 1 base; nucleotides outside the gene matches: 3. CDR3 sequence reads: CASSRRGQNTGELFF. The DNA for the CDR3 is TGTGCCAGCAGCCGCAGGGGGCAGAACACCGGGGAGCTGTTTTTT.

J is TRBJ2-2 and V is TRBV7-2; tentative D call: TRBD2 (6 bases). CDR3 size: 16 residues. Germline V gene lookup returns CDR1 SGHTA and CDR2 FQGNSA. The ends were cut back, 2 bases at V and 5 bases at J, with 15 bases in the middle. CDR3 sequence (DNA): TGTGCCAGCAGCTTATGGGCGGGGTTCGGGACCGGGGAGCTGTTTTTT. Its protein is CASSLWAGFGTGELFF.

This clonotype was found a few times. The chain combines TRBV28 with TRBJ1-2; the D gene is possibly TRBD1 (5 bases). Per the germline V gene, CDR1 is MDHEN and CDR2 is SYDVKM. Trimming cost V 7 bases and J 5 bases, with 11 bases left between them. The CDR3 runs 12 residues. The CDR3 reads CASNQGAYGYTF. The CDR3, as DNA: TGTGCCAGCAACCAAGGGGCGTATGGCTACACCTTC.

This clonotype was counted between two and nine times. The gene calls are TRBV9 and TRBJ1-5; D is possibly TRBD1 (6 bases). This CDR3 contains 13 residues. CDR1 SGDLS and CDR2 YYNGEE come from the germline V gene. The V end was cut by 6 bases, the J end by 11 bases, with 18 bases between. The CDR3 reads CASTTGTSGAQHF. The CDR3 DNA reads TGTGCCAGCACTACAGGGACCTCAGGGGCCCAGCATTTT. Together with reference TRBV9 and TRBJ1-5, the CDR3 gives the full variable domain: DSGVTQTPKHLITATGQRVTLRCSPRSGDLSVYWYQQSLDQGLQFLIQYYNGEERAKGNILERFSAQQFPDLHSELNLSSLELGDSALYFCASTTGTSGAQHFGDGTRLSIL.

This clonotype came up many times. The genes are TRBV6-1 and TRBJ2-6; D not certain. Germline loops: CDR1 MNHNS, CDR2 SASEGT. The CDR3 length is 14 residues. V gave up 6 bases and J gave up 0 bases, with 6 bases separating them. Here the CDR3 reads CASRPYSGANVLTF. Here the CDR3 DNA reads TGTGCCAGCAGACCCTACTCTGGGGCCAACGTCCTGACTTTC.

The chain combines TRBV19 with TRBJ1-5, with D unclear. The CDR3 has 15 amino acids. The V and J ends lost 2 bases and 0 bases respectively, with 8 bases between them. CDR1 is LNHDA and CDR2 is SQIVND in the germline V gene (reference sequence). The CDR3 sequence is CASSIMGNSNQPQHF. DNA for the CDR3: TGTGCCAGTAGTATAATGGGCAATAGCAATCAGCCCCAGCATTTT. Complete variable domain (other parts from reference TRBV19 and TRBJ1-5): DGGITQSPKYLFRKEGQNVTLSCEQNLNHDAMYWYRQDPGQGLRLIYYSQIVNDFQKGDIAEGYSVSREKKESFPLTVTSAQKNPTAFYLCASSIMGNSNQPQHFGDGTRLSIL.

This clonotype was counted many times. The CDR3 DNA is TGTGCCAGCAGTTACTTGTTGGCTAGCGGGACGGTAGCAGATACGCAGTATTTT. Translated, it gives CASSYLLASGTVADTQYF. The chain combines TRBV6-6 with TRBJ2-3; 9 nucleotides align to TRBD2. Germline assignment: CDR1 MNHNY and CDR2 SVGAGI (reference sequence). V dropped 1 base and J dropped 4; count of bases not matched to a gene: 12. The CDR3 is 18 amino acids.

This clonotype was counted between two and nine times. This rearrangement joins TRBV28 to TRBJ1-1; D possibly corresponds to TRBD1 (5 bases). In germline, CDR1 is MDHEN, CDR2 SYDVKM. The ends were cut back, 7 bases at V and 4 bases at J, with 13 bases in the middle. The CDR3 extends over 13 amino acids. The CDR3: CASIGTTLTEAFF. CDR3 in DNA: TGTGCCAGCATCGGGACGACGCTCACTGAAGCTTTCTTT.

There are many counts of this clonotype. The genes are TRBV7-2 and TRBJ2-3, with 7 bases matching TRBD2. The CDR3 loop spans 17 amino acids. The V segment lost 5 bases and the J segment 3 bases; nucleotides outside the gene matches: 14. Germline CDR1 SGHTA, CDR2 FQGNSA. CDR3 amino acids: CASSPKIWRELTDTQYF. The CDR3, as DNA: TGTGCCAGCAGCCCTAAAATATGGCGGGAGTTGACAGATACGCAGTATTTT.

V is TRBV5-4 and J is TRBJ2-1; tentative D call: TRBD1 (7 bases). Germline CDR1 SGHNT, CDR2 YYREEE (reference sequence). The CDR3 runs 15 residues. Trimming shortened V by 4 bases and J by 8 bases, and 19 bases separated the two germline ends. The CDR3 DNA sequence: TGTGCCAGCAGCCACAAAACTACAGGGGAGGATGAGCAGTTCTTC. Its translation is CASSHKTTGEDEQFF.

A few counts support this clonotype. This sequence joins TRBV12-3 or TRBV12-4 and TRBJ2-1; D gene ambiguous. Trimming left V 7 bases short and J 6 bases short, with 13 bases between. There are 13 residues in the CDR3. CDR3 sequence: CASTLLGGNEQFF. CDR3 DNA sequence: TGTGCCAGCACCCTTCTAGGTGGCAATGAGCAGTTCTTC.

This clonotype was observed a few times. The chain uses TRBV25-1 and TRBJ2-7; 7 positions match TRBD1. Germline V gene data show CDR1 as MGHDK and CDR2 as SYGVNS. This CDR3 has 12 residues. Trimming at V came to 6 bases and at J to 2 bases, leaving 1 base not matched to a gene. The CDR3 DNA is TGTGCCAGCAGCGGGACAGCCTACGAGCAGTACTTC. Amino acids: CASSGTAYEQYF.

V and J are TRBV19 and TRBJ1-1; D possibly corresponds to TRBD1 (6 bases). Germline V gene lookup returns CDR1 LNHDA and CDR2 SQIVND (reference sequence). V gave up 3 bases and J gave up 4 bases, with 9 bases separating them. This CDR3 is 13 amino acids long. Here the CDR3 reads CASSIGTSTEAFF. The CDR3 DNA is TGTGCCAGTAGTATCGGGACAAGCACTGAAGCTTTCTTT.

The chain is built from TRBV4-2 and TRBJ1-1; weak D call: TRBD1 (5 bases). This CDR3 region has 16 residues. V dropped 1 base and J dropped 3 bases, with 15 bases sitting between them. Germline CDR1 reads LGHNA; CDR2 reads YNFKEQ. The CDR3 bases are TGTGCCAGCAGCCAAGGGCGGGGGAAGTACGACACTGAAGCTTTCTTT. This gives the protein CASSQGRGKYDTEAFF.

This clonotype was observed many times. The chain joins TRBV7-2 to TRBJ1-1; D is perhaps TRBD1 (5 bases). Germline CDR1 reads SGHTA; CDR2 reads FQGNSA. The V gene lost 4 bases and the J gene lost 3 bases, with 12 bases spanning the gap. This CDR3 has 14 residues. CDR3 loop: CASSSRRGDTEAFF. In DNA, the CDR3 is TGTGCCAGCAGCTCCCGGAGGGGCGACACTGAAGCTTTCTTT.

By proportion, this clonotype is medium-sized. The chain employs TRBV7-2 and TRBJ2-5, with 7 bases aligning to TRBD1. This CDR3 spans 15 amino acids. V shed 6 bases, J shed 5 bases, and the junction held 12 bases outside the gene matches. CDR1 is SGHTA and CDR2 is FQGNSA in the germline V gene. The CDR3 spells CASSSGTALGETQYF. CDR3 nucleotides: TGTGCCAGCAGTTCCGGGACAGCACTAGGGGAGACCCAGTACTTC.

This clonotype has just a few counts. The CDR3 DNA reads TGTGCCAGTAGTAACCGACAGGGCCACGAGCAGTACTTC. The encoded protein is CASSNRQGHEQYF. The rearrangement links TRBV19 to TRBJ2-7; 7 positions match TRBD1. From germline, CDR1 is LNHDA and CDR2 SQIVND (reference sequence). The V segment lost 4 bases and the J segment 5 bases; nucleotides outside the gene matches: 5. The length of the CDR3 is 13 residues.

In its sample, this clonotype was seen many times. J is TRBJ2-1 and V is TRBV7-2; D is possibly TRBD1 (6 bases). The CDR3 is made up of 16 amino acids. Trimming pared 0 bases from V and 4 bases from J, leaving 13 bases between. Looked up from germline, CDR1 is SGHTA and CDR2 is FQGNSA. The CDR3 is CASSLAFQGSYNEQFF. The CDR3 DNA reads TGTGCCAGCAGCTTAGCGTTCCAGGGGAGTTACAATGAGCAGTTCTTC.

J is TRBJ2-7 and V is TRBV12-3 or TRBV12-4, with no clear D. Trimming cost V 0 bases and J 6 bases, with 12 bases left between them. The CDR3 is made up of 14 amino acids. The CDR3 DNA is TGTGCCAGCAGTTTAGCGTTCCGGGTAGGCGAGCAGTACTTC. This codes for CASSLAFRVGEQYF.